Listed below are T cell receptor beta chains from one sample, sequenced in a study of T cell repertoires in cytomegalovirus infection. These receptors have no identified antigens. TCRdb fed the reads into MiXCR, producing one record per CDR3 protein. The repertoire holds approximately 730,000 distinct CDR3 sequences, with approximately 32% as singletons. Sequencing used cultured CD8+ T cells from PBMCs, obtained from culture after CMV antigen stimulation. The source of these receptors is a human donor in good health (CMV status not recorded). Some clones in this sample may be carry-over from other donors' samples. The CDR3 runs from the conserved cysteine through the conserved F or W. Fields, in order: V gene, D gene, clone size, J gene, CDR3 DNA, CDR3 protein. The D gene is left open where the match is weak. Size is stated for part of the rows, as once, few or many counts, or as a class when the clone is expanded.

TRBV7-8	TRBD1	.	TRBJ2-2	TGTGCCAGCAGCTTACCTCGGACAGGGTATCGCGCGAACACCGGGGAGCTGTTTTTT	CASSLPRTGYRANTGELFF
TRBV5-4	.	.	TRBJ2-7	TGTGCCAGCACCCGGTCGCCCGGGACGGACTACGAGCAGTACTTC	CASTRSPGTDYEQYF
TRBV6-6	TRBD2	few	TRBJ2-3	TGTGCCAGCAGTTTAGCGGGGGCGGGAGATACGCAGTATTTT	CASSLAGAGDTQYF
TRBV6-2/TRBV6-3	.	.	TRBJ2-1	TGTGCCAGCGGACCAATACTACCCGCCCCTAACAATGAGCAGTTCTTC	CASGPILPAPNNEQFF
TRBV4-3	.	few	TRBJ1-6	TGCGCCAGCAGCCAAGATGAGGCCTCACCCCTCCACTTT	CASSQDEASPLHF
TRBV7-9	TRBD1	.	TRBJ2-1	TGTGCCAGCAACTTGGACAGGGAAACCTACAATGAGCAGTTCTTC	CASNLDRETYNEQFF
TRBV27	TRBD1	.	TRBJ1-4	TGTGCCAGCAGTCAGGGGGGACAGGCGCTCTTCTATGAAAAACTGTTTTTT	CASSQGGQALFYEKLFF
TRBV6-6	.	many	TRBJ1-1	TGTGCCAGCAGTTACTCGATTGTGGGGAACACTGAAGCTTTCTTT	CASSYSIVGNTEAFF
TRBV5-1	TRBD2	few	TRBJ2-3	TGCGCCAGCAGCCCCCGGGGTAGCGGGGGGACCACAGATACGCAGTATTTT	CASSPRGSGGTTDTQYF
TRBV27	.	.	TRBJ1-6	TGTGCCAGCAGTTCCGGGACAAGTAATTCACCCCTCCACTTT	CASSSGTSNSPLHF
TRBV4-3	TRBD1	once	TRBJ2-3	TGCGCCAGCAGCCAATCCCCGGGACAGAGCGCTGATACGCAGTATTTT	CASSQSPGQSADTQYF
TRBV2	TRBD2	few	TRBJ2-1	TGTGCCAGCAGCGCGTCCGGGACTAGCACGGTAAACAATGAGCAGTTCTTC	CASSASGTSTVNNEQFF
TRBV27	.	.	TRBJ1-1	TGTGCCAGCAGTTTATATCGGGGGACTAGGACTGAAGCTTTCTTT	CASSLYRGTRTEAFF
TRBV27	.	few	TRBJ1-5	TGTGCCAGCAATACAGGCGCGTCGCATCAGCCCCAGCATTTT	CASNTGASHQPQHF
TRBV27	TRBD1	many	TRBJ1-1	TGTGCCAGCAGTTTGGGACAGGGGGCTTATGAAGCTTTCTTT	CASSLGQGAYEAFF
TRBV27	.	.	TRBJ2-4	TGTGCCAGCAGACCTGTTCCCGCCAAAAACATTCAGTACTTC	CASRPVPAKNIQYF
TRBV6-1	TRBD2	many	TRBJ2-7	TGTGCCAGCAGTTTGCTAGCGGGGGGTGCGAACAACGAGCAGTACTTC	CASSLLAGGANNEQYF
TRBV20-1	.	few	TRBJ2-1	TGCAGTGCTAGAGCGGCCCGCCGTGGAGAGCAGTTCTTC	CSARAARRGEQFF
TRBV6-1	TRBD2	.	TRBJ2-5	TGTGCCAGCAGCCCGGGACTAGCGGGGACAGAGACCCAGTACTTC	CASSPGLAGTETQYF
TRBV12-3/TRBV12-4	.	.	TRBJ1-1	TGTGCCAGCAGTTTCATCAGTTACACTGAAGCTTTCTTT	CASSFISYTEAFF
TRBV7-9	.	few	TRBJ2-1	TGTGCCAGCAGCGACACCCGATGGAAGCGGGACAATGAGCAGTTCTTC	CASSDTRWKRDNEQFF
TRBV6-1	.	many	TRBJ1-5	TGTGCCAGCAGCGTCCGCCGGGCAGGGGAAGGGGGCAATCAGCCCCAGCATTTT	CASSVRRAGEGGNQPQHF
TRBV28	.	.	TRBJ1-5	TGTGCCAGCAGTTTATACGGAATTAATCAGCCCCAGCATTTT	CASSLYGINQPQHF
TRBV7-8	TRBD1	many	TRBJ2-5	TGTGCCAGCAGCCCGTCCCGGGACAGCAAAGAGACCCAGTACTTC	CASSPSRDSKETQYF
TRBV27	.	.	TRBJ2-3	TGTGCCAGCAGTCCTACCCGGGACTCATGGGGGGCCGACCAGTATTTT	CASSPTRDSWGADQYF
TRBV6-6	.	few	TRBJ1-1	TGTGCCAGCACCTCGACAGTTGAAGCTTTCTTT	CASTSTVEAFF
TRBV7-9	.	.	TRBJ1-5	TGTGCCAGCAGCTTAGATAGGAAAGGGCGCCAGCATTTT	CASSLDRKGRQHF
TRBV27	TRBD1	.	TRBJ1-1	TGTGCCAGCAGTTTCTACAGGGGGATTATGGGGGCCCATCTGGACACTGAAGCTTTCTTT	CASSFYRGIMGAHLDTEAFF
TRBV4-1	TRBD1	few	TRBJ1-5	TGCGCCAGCAGCCCGAGGACAGGGTTTGGGCAGCCCCAGCATTTT	CASSPRTGFGQPQHF
TRBV25-1	TRBD2	once	TRBJ2-5	TGTGCCAGCAGCCTGCGGCGGGGGGGGGTAGAGACCCAGTACTTC	CASSLRRGGVETQYF
TRBV27	.	.	TRBJ2-5	TGTGCCAGCAGTTTATCGAAGGGACACATATTAGAGACCCAGTACTTC	CASSLSKGHILETQYF
TRBV6-2/TRBV6-3	.	.	TRBJ1-5	TGTGCCAGCAGTTGGGGGGCCCCGGACAATCAGCCCCAGCATTTT	CASSWGAPDNQPQHF
TRBV12-3/TRBV12-4	.	few	TRBJ1-2	TGTGCCAGCAGTTTAAGCCCCATTGGCTACGGCTACACCTTC	CASSLSPIGYGYTF
TRBV12-3/TRBV12-4	.	.	TRBJ1-4	TGTGCCAGCACCGGGGGGCCCTATGAAAAACTGTTTTTT	CASTGGPYEKLFF
TRBV7-8	.	.	TRBJ2-5	TGTGCCAGCAGCTTAAATTTCGGGATGAGCCAAGAGACCCAGTACTTC	CASSLNFGMSQETQYF
TRBV11-2	TRBD1	.	TRBJ1-1	TGTGCCAGCAGCCCGCGGGACAGAACTGAAGCTTTCTTT	CASSPRDRTEAFF
TRBV6-1	TRBD2	.	TRBJ2-7	TGTGCCAGCACCTTGGGCGGGGGGGTTGCCTACGAGCAGTACTTC	CASTLGGGVAYEQYF
TRBV25-1	.	.	TRBJ1-5	TGTGCCAGCAGTGCCGTCACACAGGGTACCCCGGATCAGCCCCAGCATTTT	CASSAVTQGTPDQPQHF
TRBV6-2/TRBV6-3	TRBD1	few	TRBJ2-4	TGTGCCAGCAGTTATCTCCAGGGGGACGGACTAGCCAAAAACATTCAGTACTTC	CASSYLQGDGLAKNIQYF
TRBV12-3/TRBV12-4	TRBD2	.	TRBJ2-1	TGTGCCAGCAGTTATACTAGCGGGGAAGCCTACAATGAGCAGTTCTTC	CASSYTSGEAYNEQFF
TRBV12-3/TRBV12-4	TRBD1	.	TRBJ1-5	TGTGCCAGCAGAACCGGACAGGGGGCGAATCAGCCCCAGCATTTT	CASRTGQGANQPQHF